This T cell receptor (beta chain) was retrieved from a study of cytomegalovirus exposure and HLA in healthy donors. At the level of the study: The 95 to 150 validation repertoires, a later analysis reported, used the same platform as the 666 first-cohort repertoires. Study-level points and caveats: In the 120 or so validation repertoires, 85% to 95% of cluster scores exceeded 0, per a later analysis.

A remark on this clone: Its antigen is unknown.

Repertoires were generated with immunoSEQ multiplex PCR, while TCRdb's copy carries only in-frame clones and drops some. The sample yields some 140,000 clones, 75% to 90% seen once. A roughly 130-subject validation cohort, separate from the approximately 700-subject first cohort, supplied the donors. There are 15 residues in the CDR3. Germline CDR1 and CDR2: SGHRS and YFSETQ. Trimming took 2 bases from V and 2 from J, leaving 12 bases between them. V usage is TRBV5-1 and J usage is TRBJ2-3, with D tentatively TRBD2 (5 bases). This TCR was sampled from a man between 18 and 29 years old in good health and CMV-seropositive. Sequencing input: PBMCs. The CDR3 nucleotides are TGCGCCAGCAGCTTCGGGGTTAGGGACACAGATACGCAGTATTTT. Amino acid sequence: CASSFGVRDTDTQYF.